This is a list of T cell receptor beta chains from one sample in a study of T cell responses to AZD1222 COVID-19 vaccine. Clones were read by immunoSEQ multiplex PCR, and TCRdb kept only the in-frame ones, dropping some. The sample contains some 110,000 clones, 85% to 90% of which appear only once. The source material was peripheral blood, sampled 28 days after the second AZD1222 dose. The receptor source for this set is an adult who received the AZD1222 COVID-19 vaccine. Each CDR3 is given with its conserved first and last residue. Fields, in order: CDR3 length, D gene, clone size, J gene, V gene, CDR3 protein, CDR3 DNA. D genes are given only for firm matches. A row's size may be missing; if present it is once, few, many or a size class.

length: 14
D: .
size: .
J: TRBJ1-6
V: TRBV28
CDR3: CASSPERGDSPLHF
DNA: TGTGCCAGCAGTCCCGAAAGGGGGGATTCACCCCTCCACTTT

length: 14
D: .
size: .
J: TRBJ2-7
V: TRBV21-1
CDR3: CASSPGQGSYEQYF
DNA: TGTGCCAGCAGCCCCGGACAGGGATCCTACGAGCAGTACTTC

length: 14
D: .
size: .
J: TRBJ2-5
V: TRBV28
CDR3: CASSTTSGQETQYF
DNA: TGTGCCAGCAGTACCACCTCCGGGCAAGAGACCCAGTACTTC

length: 15
D: .
size: .
J: TRBJ1-1
V: TRBV3-1/TRBV3-2
CDR3: CASSLGMAMNTEAFF
DNA: TGTGCCAGCAGCCTCGGGATGGCGATGAACACTGAAGCTTTCTTT

length: 15
D: TRBD1
size: .
J: TRBJ2-5
V: TRBV9
CDR3: CASSVGGQGVRTQYF
DNA: TGTGCCAGCAGCGTAGGTGGACAGGGGGTTCGGACCCAGTACTTC

length: 15
D: TRBD1
size: .
J: TRBJ1-1
V: TRBV25-1
CDR3: CASSAWTGDDTEAFF
DNA: TGTGCCAGCAGTGCCTGGACAGGGGATGACACTGAAGCTTTCTTT

length: 14
D: .
size: .
J: TRBJ1-4
V: TRBV2
CDR3: CASRPRQLNEKLFF
DNA: TGTGCCAGCAGACCGAGACAGCTGAATGAAAAACTGTTTTTT

length: 17
D: .
size: .
J: TRBJ1-5
V: TRBV7-2
CDR3: CASSFSGGVYSNQPQHF
DNA: TGTGCCAGCAGCTTCAGCGGCGGGGTATATAGCAATCAGCCCCAGCATTTT

length: 11
D: .
size: .
J: TRBJ2-7
V: TRBV3-1/TRBV3-2
CDR3: CASSHAYEQYF
DNA: TGTGCCAGCAGCCACGCCTACGAGCAGTACTTC

length: 13
D: .
size: .
J: TRBJ1-1
V: TRBV6-5
CDR3: CASRREGGAEAFF
DNA: TGTGCCAGCAGACGGGAAGGCGGCGCTGAAGCTTTCTTT

length: 14
D: TRBD1
size: few
J: TRBJ1-1
V: TRBV9
CDR3: CASSARQGPAEAFF
DNA: TGTGCCAGCAGCGCGCGACAGGGGCCGGCTGAAGCTTTCTTT

length: 13
D: .
size: few
J: TRBJ2-1
V: TRBV19
CDR3: CASSHRAMNEQFF
DNA: TGTGCCAGTAGCCACAGGGCGATGAATGAGCAGTTCTTC

length: 13
D: .
size: .
J: TRBJ1-1
V: TRBV3-1/TRBV3-2
CDR3: CASSQEAVTEAFF
DNA: TGTGCCAGCAGCCAAGAGGCGGTCACTGAAGCTTTCTTT

length: 14
D: .
size: .
J: TRBJ1-2
V: TRBV4-1
CDR3: CASSPRQAGYGYTF
DNA: TGCGCCAGCAGCCCCCGACAGGCGGGCTATGGCTACACCTTC

length: 12
D: TRBD1
size: .
J: TRBJ2-7
V: TRBV6-5
CDR3: CASSRTGREQYF
DNA: TGTGCCAGCAGTCGGACAGGGAGGGAGCAGTACTTC

length: 13
D: TRBD1
size: .
J: TRBJ2-1
V: TRBV7-3
CDR3: CASSNSQGLAQFF
DNA: TGTGCCAGCAGCAATTCACAGGGGTTGGCTCAGTTCTTC

length: 13
D: .
size: .
J: TRBJ2-7
V: TRBV18
CDR3: CASSPPTVYEQYF
DNA: TGTGCCAGCTCACCACCGACAGTCTACGAGCAGTACTTC

length: 14
D: .
size: .
J: TRBJ2-2
V: TRBV5-4
CDR3: CASSSALRAGELFF
DNA: TGTGCCAGCAGCTCTGCGCTACGGGCCGGGGAGCTGTTTTTT

length: 17
D: .
size: once
J: TRBJ1-3
V: TRBV27
CDR3: CASSLSGTRSSGNTIYF
DNA: TGTGCCAGCAGCCTCTCCGGGACACGGAGCTCTGGAAACACCATATATTTT

length: 13
D: .
size: .
J: TRBJ1-1
V: TRBV12-3/TRBV12-4
CDR3: CASSLNRDYGAFF
DNA: TGTGCCAGCAGTTTGAACAGGGATTATGGAGCTTTCTTT

length: 12
D: .
size: .
J: TRBJ1-5
V: TRBV7-3
CDR3: CASSRFNQPQHF
DNA: TGTGCCAGCAGCCGTTTCAATCAGCCCCAGCATTTT

length: 16
D: TRBD2
size: .
J: TRBJ2-3
V: TRBV30
CDR3: CAWSVWASGRQDTQYF
DNA: TGTGCCTGGAGTGTATGGGCTAGCGGGAGACAAGATACGCAGTATTTT

length: 15
D: TRBD2
size: .
J: TRBJ2-1
V: TRBV6-5
CDR3: CASSFTSGSKNEQFF
DNA: TGTGCCAGCAGTTTTACTAGCGGGAGTAAGAATGAGCAGTTCTTC

length: 13
D: TRBD1
size: .
J: TRBJ2-7
V: TRBV27
CDR3: CASRQGAAYEQYF
DNA: TGTGCCAGCAGGCAGGGGGCCGCCTACGAGCAGTACTTC

length: 17
D: .
size: .
J: TRBJ2-3
V: TRBV5-7
CDR3: CASSLALSRLATDTQYF
DNA: TGTGCCAGCAGCTTGGCCCTCTCGCGGTTAGCAACAGATACGCAGTATTTT

length: 14
D: .
size: .
J: TRBJ2-7
V: TRBV5-6
CDR3: CASSLRGNSYEQYF
DNA: TGTGCCAGCAGCTTGCGCGGCAACTCCTACGAGCAGTACTTC

length: 15
D: .
size: .
J: TRBJ1-4
V: TRBV11-2
CDR3: CASSYGTAPNEKLFF
DNA: TGTGCCAGCAGCTATGGAACAGCGCCAAATGAAAAACTGTTTTTT

length: 13
D: .
size: .
J: TRBJ2-2
V: TRBV10-1
CDR3: CASSWTETGELFF
DNA: TGCGCCAGCAGCTGGACGGAGACCGGGGAGCTGTTTTTT

length: 17
D: TRBD1
size: .
J: TRBJ2-1
V: TRBV27
CDR3: CASSLSADRVIGNEQFF
DNA: TGTGCCAGCAGTTTATCCGCCGACAGGGTAATTGGCAATGAGCAGTTCTTC

length: 14
D: .
size: few
J: TRBJ2-1
V: TRBV10-3
CDR3: CAISGSGSYNEQFF
DNA: TGTGCCATCAGTGGGAGCGGCTCCTACAATGAGCAGTTCTTC

length: 18
D: TRBD2
size: .
J: TRBJ2-1
V: TRBV28
CDR3: CASSLMKVAAGEYNEQFF
DNA: TGTGCCAGCAGTTTAATGAAGGTAGCAGCGGGGGAATACAATGAGCAGTTCTTC

length: 13
D: .
size: .
J: TRBJ2-5
V: TRBV5-1
CDR3: CASSSRGQETQYF
DNA: TGCGCCAGCAGCTCCCGGGGCCAAGAGACCCAGTACTTC

length: 11
D: .
size: .
J: TRBJ2-7
V: TRBV2
CDR3: CASTTDSLSNF
DNA: TGTGCCAGCACTACTGACAGCCTATCGAACTTC

length: 13
D: TRBD1
size: large
J: TRBJ2-7
V: TRBV5-1
CDR3: CASSFGTGQEQYF
DNA: TGCGCCAGCAGCTTTGGGACAGGGCAAGAGCAGTACTTC

length: 12
D: .
size: .
J: TRBJ1-1
V: TRBV24-1
CDR3: CAPELWGTEAFF
DNA: TGTGCCCCGGAACTGTGGGGCACTGAAGCTTTCTTT

length: 15
D: TRBD2
size: .
J: TRBJ2-7
V: TRBV30
CDR3: CAWSPSGRDYYEQYF
DNA: TGTGCCTGGAGCCCCAGCGGGAGGGATTACTACGAGCAGTACTTC

length: 16
D: .
size: once
J: TRBJ1-6
V: TRBV30
CDR3: CAWRPVPGQGNSPLHF
DNA: TGTGCCTGGAGACCCGTACCGGGACAAGGGAATTCACCCCTCCACTTT

length: 16
D: TRBD1
size: .
J: TRBJ2-1
V: TRBV6-6
CDR3: CASRIDRGRSYNEQFF
DNA: TGTGCCAGCAGGATTGACAGGGGCAGGTCCTACAATGAGCAGTTCTTC

length: 11
D: .
size: .
J: TRBJ2-7
V: TRBV15
CDR3: CATSSRGRGYF
DNA: TGTGCCACCAGCAGCCGCGGAAGGGGGTACTTC

length: 14
D: .
size: .
J: TRBJ1-6
V: TRBV7-2
CDR3: CASSTSRGNSPLHF
DNA: TGTGCCAGCAGCACCTCTAGGGGTAATTCACCCCTCCACTTT

length: 15
D: TRBD1
size: .
J: TRBJ2-7
V: TRBV10-3
CDR3: CAISEPGQGFYEQYF
DNA: TGTGCCATCAGTGAACCCGGACAGGGATTTTACGAGCAGTACTTC

length: 14
D: .
size: .
J: TRBJ2-7
V: TRBV27
CDR3: CASSLSASRDEQYF
DNA: TGTGCCAGCAGTTTATCGGCTAGCCGTGACGAGCAGTACTTC

length: 14
D: .
size: .
J: TRBJ1-5
V: TRBV6-5
CDR3: CASSYRGIWQPQHF
DNA: TGTGCCAGCAGTTACAGGGGGATTTGGCAGCCCCAGCATTTT

length: 16
D: .
size: few
J: TRBJ1-2
V: TRBV6-5
CDR3: CASSYLAGRDAYGYTF
DNA: TGTGCCAGCAGTTACTTGGCTGGACGGGACGCCTATGGCTACACCTTC

length: 15
D: .
size: .
J: TRBJ1-5
V: TRBV27
CDR3: CASSLDTQGNQPQHF
DNA: TGTGCCAGCAGTTTAGACACTCAGGGCAATCAGCCCCAGCATTTT

length: 15
D: .
size: .
J: TRBJ1-5
V: TRBV21-1
CDR3: CASSIPGTLLQPQHF
DNA: TGTGCCAGCAGCATACCCGGGACCCTTCTACAGCCCCAGCATTTT

length: 12
D: TRBD2
size: .
J: TRBJ2-7
V: TRBV10-3
CDR3: CAISEAAGGFDF
DNA: TGTGCCATCAGTGAGGCAGCGGGAGGTTTCGACTTC

length: 12
D: .
size: .
J: TRBJ1-2
V: TRBV12-5
CDR3: CASGLVTGGYTF
DNA: TGTGCTAGTGGTTTGGTAACGGGGGGCTACACCTTC

length: 15
D: .
size: .
J: TRBJ2-2
V: TRBV7-8
CDR3: CASSPGRDFTGELFF
DNA: TGTGCCAGCAGCCCCGGCAGGGACTTCACCGGGGAGCTGTTTTTT

length: 14
D: .
size: few
J: TRBJ2-7
V: TRBV4-2
CDR3: CASSHFGGKDEQYF
DNA: TGTGCCAGCAGCCACTTCGGAGGGAAGGACGAGCAGTACTTC

length: 21
D: .
size: .
J: TRBJ2-6
V: TRBV21-1
CDR3: CASSKDIGGQGFFSGANVLTF
DNA: TGTGCCAGCAGCAAAGATATCGGGGGACAGGGGTTCTTCTCTGGGGCCAACGTCCTGACTTTC

length: 16
D: .
size: .
J: TRBJ1-1
V: TRBV27
CDR3: CASSPLGEGKNTEAFF
DNA: TGTGCCAGCAGTCCGCTAGGGGAGGGAAAGAACACTGAAGCTTTCTTT

length: 13
D: .
size: .
J: TRBJ2-5
V: TRBV7-8
CDR3: CASSSVVGRTQYF
DNA: TGTGCCAGCAGCTCCGTAGTGGGGCGCACCCAGTACTTC

length: 15
D: .
size: .
J: TRBJ1-4
V: TRBV6-1
CDR3: CASSEAQGGSEKLFF
DNA: TGTGCCAGCAGTGAAGCGCAGGGAGGCAGTGAAAAACTGTTTTTT

length: 14
D: TRBD1
size: .
J: TRBJ1-2
V: TRBV9
CDR3: CASGTGVGFYGYTF
DNA: TGTGCCAGCGGAACAGGGGTGGGGTTCTATGGCTACACCTTC

length: 13
D: TRBD2
size: few
J: TRBJ2-1
V: TRBV11-1
CDR3: CASSLGGSLEQFF
DNA: TGTGCCAGCAGCTTAGGCGGGAGCCTTGAGCAGTTCTTC

length: 16
D: TRBD2
size: .
J: TRBJ2-3
V: TRBV6-1
CDR3: CASSEPRSGRVDTQYF
DNA: TGTGCCAGCAGTGAACCCAGAAGCGGGAGAGTAGATACGCAGTATTTT